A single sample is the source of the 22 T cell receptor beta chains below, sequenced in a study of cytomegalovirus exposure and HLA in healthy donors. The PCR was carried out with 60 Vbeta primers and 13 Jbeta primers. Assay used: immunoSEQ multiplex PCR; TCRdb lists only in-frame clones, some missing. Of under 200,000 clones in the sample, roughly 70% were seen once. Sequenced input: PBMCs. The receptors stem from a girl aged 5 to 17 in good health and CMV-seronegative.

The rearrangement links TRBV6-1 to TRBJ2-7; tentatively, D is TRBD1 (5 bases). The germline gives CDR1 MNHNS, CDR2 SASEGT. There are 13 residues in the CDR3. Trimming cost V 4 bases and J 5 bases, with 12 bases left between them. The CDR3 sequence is CASSVVGRNEQYF. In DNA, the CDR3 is TGTGCCAGCAGTGTTGTGGGGCGGAACGAGCAGTACTTC.

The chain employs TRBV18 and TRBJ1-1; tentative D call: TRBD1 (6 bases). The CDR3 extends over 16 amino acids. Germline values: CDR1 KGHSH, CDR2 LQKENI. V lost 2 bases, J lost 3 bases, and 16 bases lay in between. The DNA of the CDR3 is TGTGCCAGCTCACCAGTACAGGGTCCAGGGGACACTGAAGCTTTCTTT. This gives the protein CASSPVQGPGDTEAFF.

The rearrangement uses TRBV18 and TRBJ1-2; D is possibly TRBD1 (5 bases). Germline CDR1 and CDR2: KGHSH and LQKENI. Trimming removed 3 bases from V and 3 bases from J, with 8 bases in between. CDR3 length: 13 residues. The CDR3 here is CASSPKGYYGYTF. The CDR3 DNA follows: TGTGCCAGCTCACCGAAGGGGTACTATGGCTACACCTTC.

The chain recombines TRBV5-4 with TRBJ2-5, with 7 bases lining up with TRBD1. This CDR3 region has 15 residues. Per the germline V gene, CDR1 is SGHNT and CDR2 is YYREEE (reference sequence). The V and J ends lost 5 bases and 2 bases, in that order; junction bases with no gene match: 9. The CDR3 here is CASSPALRGQETQYF. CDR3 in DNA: TGTGCCAGCAGTCCGGCTCTCAGGGGGCAAGAGACCCAGTACTTC.

In nucleotides, the CDR3 is TGTGCCAGCAGTGAACACTACACTGAAGCTTTCTTT. Protein: CASSEHYTEAFF. The gene calls are TRBV6-1 and TRBJ1-1, with D unresolved. Germline values: CDR1 MNHNS, CDR2 SASEGT. The CDR3 extends over 12 amino acids. V was clipped by 2 bases and J by 3 bases, with 4 bases between them.

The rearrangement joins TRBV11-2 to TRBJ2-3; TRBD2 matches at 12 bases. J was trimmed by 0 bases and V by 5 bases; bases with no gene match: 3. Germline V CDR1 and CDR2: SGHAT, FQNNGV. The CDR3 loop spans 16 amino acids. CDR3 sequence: CASSPGTSGSTDTQYF. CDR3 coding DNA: TGTGCCAGCAGCCCCGGGACTAGCGGGAGCACAGATACGCAGTATTTT.

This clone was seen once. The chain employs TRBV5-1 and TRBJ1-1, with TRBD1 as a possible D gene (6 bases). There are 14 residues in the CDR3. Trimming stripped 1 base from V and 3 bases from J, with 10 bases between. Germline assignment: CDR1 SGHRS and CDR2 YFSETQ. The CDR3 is CASSLWGGHTEAFF. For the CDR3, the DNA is TGCGCCAGCAGCTTGTGGGGGGGGCACACTGAAGCTTTCTTT.

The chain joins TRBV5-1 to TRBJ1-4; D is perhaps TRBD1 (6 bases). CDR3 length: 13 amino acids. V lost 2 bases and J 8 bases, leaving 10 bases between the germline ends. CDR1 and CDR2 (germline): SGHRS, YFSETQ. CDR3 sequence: CASSFRGSEKLFF. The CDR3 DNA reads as TGCGCCAGCAGCTTCAGGGGATCCGAAAAACTGTTTTTT. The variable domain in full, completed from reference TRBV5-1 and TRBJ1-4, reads KAGVTQTPRYLIKTRGQQVTLSCSPISGHRSVSWYQQTPGQGLQFLFEYFSETQRNKGNFPGRFSGRQFSNSRSEMNVSTLELGDSALYLCASSFRGSEKLFFGSGTQLSVL.

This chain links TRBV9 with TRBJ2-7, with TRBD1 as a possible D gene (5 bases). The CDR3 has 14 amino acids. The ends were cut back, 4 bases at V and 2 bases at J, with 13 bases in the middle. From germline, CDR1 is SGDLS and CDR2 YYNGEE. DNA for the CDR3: TGTGCCAGCAGCAGCAGGGAACTCACCTACGAGCAGTACTTC. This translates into CASSSRELTYEQYF.

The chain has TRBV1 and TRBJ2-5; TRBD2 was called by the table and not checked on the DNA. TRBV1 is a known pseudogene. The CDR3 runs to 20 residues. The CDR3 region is CTSSLRGSLDPCIHQETQYF. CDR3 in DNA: TGCACCAGCAGCCTCCGGGGGTCGTTGGACCCGTGTATTCATCAAGAGACCCAGTACTTC.

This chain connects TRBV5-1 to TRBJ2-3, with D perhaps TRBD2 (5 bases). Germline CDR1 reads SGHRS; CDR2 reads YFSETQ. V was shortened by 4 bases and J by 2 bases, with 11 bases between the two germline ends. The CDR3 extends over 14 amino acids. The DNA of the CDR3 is TGCGCCAGCAGCGTAAGCGGTTACACAGATACGCAGTATTTT. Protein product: CASSVSGYTDTQYF.

CDR3 sequence reads: CARKQGVNTEAFF. The CDR3 coding sequence is TGTGCCAGAAAACAGGGCGTGAACACTGAAGCTTTCTTT. This sequence joins TRBV2 and TRBJ1-1; TRBD1 might be the D (6 bases). This CDR3 comprises 13 residues. V was cut by 9 bases and J by 0 bases, with 11 bases left in between. Germline loops: CDR1 SNHLY, CDR2 FYNNEI.

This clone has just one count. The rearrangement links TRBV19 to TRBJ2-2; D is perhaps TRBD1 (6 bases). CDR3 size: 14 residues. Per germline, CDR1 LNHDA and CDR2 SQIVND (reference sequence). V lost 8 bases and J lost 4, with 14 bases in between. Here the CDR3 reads CASGGVGGTGELFF. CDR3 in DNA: TGTGCCAGTGGTGGCGTAGGGGGCACCGGGGAGCTGTTTTTT. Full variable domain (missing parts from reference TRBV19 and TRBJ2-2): DGGITQSPKYLFRKEGQNVTLSCEQNLNHDAMYWYRQDPGQGLRLIYYSQIVNDFQKGDIAEGYSVSREKKESFPLTVTSAQKNPTAFYLCASGGVGGTGELFFGEGSRLTVL.

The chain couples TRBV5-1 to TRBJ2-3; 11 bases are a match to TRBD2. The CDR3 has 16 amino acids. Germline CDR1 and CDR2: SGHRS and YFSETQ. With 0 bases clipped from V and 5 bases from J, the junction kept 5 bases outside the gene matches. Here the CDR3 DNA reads TGCGCCAGCAGCTTGGCGTCTAGCGGGGGGTTAGATACGCAGTATTTT. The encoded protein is CASSLASSGGLDTQYF.

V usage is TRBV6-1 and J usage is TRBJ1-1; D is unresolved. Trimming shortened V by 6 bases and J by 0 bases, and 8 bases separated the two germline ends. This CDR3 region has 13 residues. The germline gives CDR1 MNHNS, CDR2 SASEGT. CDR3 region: CASRFQVNTEAFF. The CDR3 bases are TGTGCCAGCAGGTTTCAGGTGAACACTGAAGCTTTCTTT.

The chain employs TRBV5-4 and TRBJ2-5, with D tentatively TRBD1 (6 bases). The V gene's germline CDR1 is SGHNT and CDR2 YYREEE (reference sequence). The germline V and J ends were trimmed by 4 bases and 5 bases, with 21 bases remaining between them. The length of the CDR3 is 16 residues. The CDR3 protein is CASSLGPTGEEETQYF. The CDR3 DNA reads TGTGCCAGCAGCCTTGGGCCGACAGGAGAGGAGGAGACCCAGTACTTC.

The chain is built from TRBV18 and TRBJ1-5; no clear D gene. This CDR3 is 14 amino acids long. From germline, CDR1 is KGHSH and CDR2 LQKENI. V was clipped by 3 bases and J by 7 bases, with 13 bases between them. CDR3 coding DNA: TGTGCCAGCTCACCCGGACTCGAGACCCAGCCCCAGCATTTT. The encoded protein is CASSPGLETQPQHF.

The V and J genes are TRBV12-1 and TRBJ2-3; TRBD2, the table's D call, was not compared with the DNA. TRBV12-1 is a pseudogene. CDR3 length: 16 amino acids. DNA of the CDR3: TGTGCCAGCAGCTTGCGGGGGACTCACCGCACAGATACGCAGTATTTT. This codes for CASSLRGTHRTDTQYF.

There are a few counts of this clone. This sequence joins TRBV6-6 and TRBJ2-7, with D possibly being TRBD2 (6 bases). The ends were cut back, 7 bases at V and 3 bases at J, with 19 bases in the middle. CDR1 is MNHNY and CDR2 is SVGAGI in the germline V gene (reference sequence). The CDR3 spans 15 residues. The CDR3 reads CASTLGGPFYYEQYF. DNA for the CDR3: TGTGCCAGCACCCTGGGGGGACCATTTTACTACGAGCAGTACTTC.

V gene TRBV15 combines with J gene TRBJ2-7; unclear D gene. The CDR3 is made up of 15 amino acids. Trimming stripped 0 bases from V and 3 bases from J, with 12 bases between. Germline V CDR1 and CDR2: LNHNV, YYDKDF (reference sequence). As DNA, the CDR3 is TGTGCCACCAGCAGAGATAAAGCCCCTGGCTACGAGCAGTACTTC. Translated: CATSRDKAPGYEQYF.

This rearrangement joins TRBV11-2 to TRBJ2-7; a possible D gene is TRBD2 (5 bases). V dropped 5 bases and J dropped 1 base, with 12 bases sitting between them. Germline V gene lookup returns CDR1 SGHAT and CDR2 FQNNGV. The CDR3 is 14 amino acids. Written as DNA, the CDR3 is TGTGCCAGCAGCCCTACGGGGAGTTCCTACGAGCAGTACTTC. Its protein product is CASSPTGSSYEQYF.

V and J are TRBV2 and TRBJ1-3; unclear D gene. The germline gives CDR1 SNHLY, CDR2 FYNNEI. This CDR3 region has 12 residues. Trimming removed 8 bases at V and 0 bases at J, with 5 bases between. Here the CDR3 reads CASALSGNTIYF. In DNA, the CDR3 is TGTGCCAGCGCGCTCTCTGGAAACACCATATATTTT.